The T cell receptor (beta chain) described here comes from a study of CD8 T cells in ankylosing spondylitis. The CDR3 loop spans 15 amino acids. J gave up 7 bases and V 6 bases, and 7 bases lay outside the gene matches. CDR1 is LGHNT, CDR2 FRNRAP, per germline. A quantitative 5'-RACE method, one with molecular barcodes, was used to make TCR beta libraries. TCRdb fed the 5' RACE reads into MiXCR, producing one record per CDR3 protein. Among about 450,000 distinct CDR3 sequences listed, about 24% were seen once. General study findings and limits: Seemingly distinctive of ankylosing spondylitis blood was a TCR beta motif formed by eight highly homologous variants. In synovial fluid and blood from reactive arthritis, some motif variants were previously reported. As reported, disease-linked clones showed significant enrichment in matched ankylosing spondylitis synovial fluid.

The count of this clonotype is one. The antigen remains undetermined. Input material: blood, either unsorted or a sorted T cell fraction (not recorded which). The TCR comes from a male donor with ankylosing spondylitis. The gene calls are TRBV12-5 and TRBJ2-1; 12 bases match TRBD2. The CDR3 sequence is CASGRLAGVGNEQFF. CDR3 sequence (DNA): TGTGCTAGTGGCCGACTAGCGGGAGTTGGGAATGAGCAGTTCTTC.